This TCR beta chain was profiled in a study of shared clonotypes between healthy human individuals. General study points: Naive subsets tended to show greater estimated richness than memory subsets.

Comment on this clone: Its antigen remains unidentified.

The CDR3 runs 15 residues. Germline V lookup: CDR1 MDHEN, CDR2 SYDVKM. V was clipped by 7 bases and J by 1 base; unmatched bases: 8. This table comes from immunoSEQ multiplex PCR, and its TCRdb copy is limited to in-frame clones, with some not included. The repertoire includes 700,000 or so clones, less than 80% of them detected once, and around 1.8% sits in the top ten. The chain is built from TRBV28 and TRBJ1-1; 8 bases are shared with TRBD1. Sequencing was performed on memory CD4+ T cells sorted from blood. The sample's subset: CD45RA-negative fraction. The TCR originated in a woman in her thirties in good health. The DNA for the CDR3 is TGTGCCAGCAACTATGGGGGGACAGGGAACACTGAAGCTTTCTTT. It yields the protein CASNYGGTGNTEAFF.